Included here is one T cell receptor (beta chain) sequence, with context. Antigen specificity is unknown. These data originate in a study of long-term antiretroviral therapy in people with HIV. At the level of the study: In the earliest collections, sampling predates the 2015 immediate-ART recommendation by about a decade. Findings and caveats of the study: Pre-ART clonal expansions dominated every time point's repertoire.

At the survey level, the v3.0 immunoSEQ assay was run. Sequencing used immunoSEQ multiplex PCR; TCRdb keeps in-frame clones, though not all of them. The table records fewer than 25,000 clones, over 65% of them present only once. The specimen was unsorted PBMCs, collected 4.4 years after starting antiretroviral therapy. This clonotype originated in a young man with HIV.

CDR3 region: CASSLSVGTAVGYTF. DNA for the CDR3: TGTGCCAGCAGTTTATCGGTTGGGACAGCCGTGGGCTACACCTTC. The chain has TRBV27 and TRBJ1-2; 7 bases agree with TRBD1. The CDR3 contains 15 residues. CDR1 MNHEY and CDR2 SMNVEV come from the germline V gene (reference sequence). V lost 0 bases, J lost 8 bases, and 9 bases stayed unmatched.